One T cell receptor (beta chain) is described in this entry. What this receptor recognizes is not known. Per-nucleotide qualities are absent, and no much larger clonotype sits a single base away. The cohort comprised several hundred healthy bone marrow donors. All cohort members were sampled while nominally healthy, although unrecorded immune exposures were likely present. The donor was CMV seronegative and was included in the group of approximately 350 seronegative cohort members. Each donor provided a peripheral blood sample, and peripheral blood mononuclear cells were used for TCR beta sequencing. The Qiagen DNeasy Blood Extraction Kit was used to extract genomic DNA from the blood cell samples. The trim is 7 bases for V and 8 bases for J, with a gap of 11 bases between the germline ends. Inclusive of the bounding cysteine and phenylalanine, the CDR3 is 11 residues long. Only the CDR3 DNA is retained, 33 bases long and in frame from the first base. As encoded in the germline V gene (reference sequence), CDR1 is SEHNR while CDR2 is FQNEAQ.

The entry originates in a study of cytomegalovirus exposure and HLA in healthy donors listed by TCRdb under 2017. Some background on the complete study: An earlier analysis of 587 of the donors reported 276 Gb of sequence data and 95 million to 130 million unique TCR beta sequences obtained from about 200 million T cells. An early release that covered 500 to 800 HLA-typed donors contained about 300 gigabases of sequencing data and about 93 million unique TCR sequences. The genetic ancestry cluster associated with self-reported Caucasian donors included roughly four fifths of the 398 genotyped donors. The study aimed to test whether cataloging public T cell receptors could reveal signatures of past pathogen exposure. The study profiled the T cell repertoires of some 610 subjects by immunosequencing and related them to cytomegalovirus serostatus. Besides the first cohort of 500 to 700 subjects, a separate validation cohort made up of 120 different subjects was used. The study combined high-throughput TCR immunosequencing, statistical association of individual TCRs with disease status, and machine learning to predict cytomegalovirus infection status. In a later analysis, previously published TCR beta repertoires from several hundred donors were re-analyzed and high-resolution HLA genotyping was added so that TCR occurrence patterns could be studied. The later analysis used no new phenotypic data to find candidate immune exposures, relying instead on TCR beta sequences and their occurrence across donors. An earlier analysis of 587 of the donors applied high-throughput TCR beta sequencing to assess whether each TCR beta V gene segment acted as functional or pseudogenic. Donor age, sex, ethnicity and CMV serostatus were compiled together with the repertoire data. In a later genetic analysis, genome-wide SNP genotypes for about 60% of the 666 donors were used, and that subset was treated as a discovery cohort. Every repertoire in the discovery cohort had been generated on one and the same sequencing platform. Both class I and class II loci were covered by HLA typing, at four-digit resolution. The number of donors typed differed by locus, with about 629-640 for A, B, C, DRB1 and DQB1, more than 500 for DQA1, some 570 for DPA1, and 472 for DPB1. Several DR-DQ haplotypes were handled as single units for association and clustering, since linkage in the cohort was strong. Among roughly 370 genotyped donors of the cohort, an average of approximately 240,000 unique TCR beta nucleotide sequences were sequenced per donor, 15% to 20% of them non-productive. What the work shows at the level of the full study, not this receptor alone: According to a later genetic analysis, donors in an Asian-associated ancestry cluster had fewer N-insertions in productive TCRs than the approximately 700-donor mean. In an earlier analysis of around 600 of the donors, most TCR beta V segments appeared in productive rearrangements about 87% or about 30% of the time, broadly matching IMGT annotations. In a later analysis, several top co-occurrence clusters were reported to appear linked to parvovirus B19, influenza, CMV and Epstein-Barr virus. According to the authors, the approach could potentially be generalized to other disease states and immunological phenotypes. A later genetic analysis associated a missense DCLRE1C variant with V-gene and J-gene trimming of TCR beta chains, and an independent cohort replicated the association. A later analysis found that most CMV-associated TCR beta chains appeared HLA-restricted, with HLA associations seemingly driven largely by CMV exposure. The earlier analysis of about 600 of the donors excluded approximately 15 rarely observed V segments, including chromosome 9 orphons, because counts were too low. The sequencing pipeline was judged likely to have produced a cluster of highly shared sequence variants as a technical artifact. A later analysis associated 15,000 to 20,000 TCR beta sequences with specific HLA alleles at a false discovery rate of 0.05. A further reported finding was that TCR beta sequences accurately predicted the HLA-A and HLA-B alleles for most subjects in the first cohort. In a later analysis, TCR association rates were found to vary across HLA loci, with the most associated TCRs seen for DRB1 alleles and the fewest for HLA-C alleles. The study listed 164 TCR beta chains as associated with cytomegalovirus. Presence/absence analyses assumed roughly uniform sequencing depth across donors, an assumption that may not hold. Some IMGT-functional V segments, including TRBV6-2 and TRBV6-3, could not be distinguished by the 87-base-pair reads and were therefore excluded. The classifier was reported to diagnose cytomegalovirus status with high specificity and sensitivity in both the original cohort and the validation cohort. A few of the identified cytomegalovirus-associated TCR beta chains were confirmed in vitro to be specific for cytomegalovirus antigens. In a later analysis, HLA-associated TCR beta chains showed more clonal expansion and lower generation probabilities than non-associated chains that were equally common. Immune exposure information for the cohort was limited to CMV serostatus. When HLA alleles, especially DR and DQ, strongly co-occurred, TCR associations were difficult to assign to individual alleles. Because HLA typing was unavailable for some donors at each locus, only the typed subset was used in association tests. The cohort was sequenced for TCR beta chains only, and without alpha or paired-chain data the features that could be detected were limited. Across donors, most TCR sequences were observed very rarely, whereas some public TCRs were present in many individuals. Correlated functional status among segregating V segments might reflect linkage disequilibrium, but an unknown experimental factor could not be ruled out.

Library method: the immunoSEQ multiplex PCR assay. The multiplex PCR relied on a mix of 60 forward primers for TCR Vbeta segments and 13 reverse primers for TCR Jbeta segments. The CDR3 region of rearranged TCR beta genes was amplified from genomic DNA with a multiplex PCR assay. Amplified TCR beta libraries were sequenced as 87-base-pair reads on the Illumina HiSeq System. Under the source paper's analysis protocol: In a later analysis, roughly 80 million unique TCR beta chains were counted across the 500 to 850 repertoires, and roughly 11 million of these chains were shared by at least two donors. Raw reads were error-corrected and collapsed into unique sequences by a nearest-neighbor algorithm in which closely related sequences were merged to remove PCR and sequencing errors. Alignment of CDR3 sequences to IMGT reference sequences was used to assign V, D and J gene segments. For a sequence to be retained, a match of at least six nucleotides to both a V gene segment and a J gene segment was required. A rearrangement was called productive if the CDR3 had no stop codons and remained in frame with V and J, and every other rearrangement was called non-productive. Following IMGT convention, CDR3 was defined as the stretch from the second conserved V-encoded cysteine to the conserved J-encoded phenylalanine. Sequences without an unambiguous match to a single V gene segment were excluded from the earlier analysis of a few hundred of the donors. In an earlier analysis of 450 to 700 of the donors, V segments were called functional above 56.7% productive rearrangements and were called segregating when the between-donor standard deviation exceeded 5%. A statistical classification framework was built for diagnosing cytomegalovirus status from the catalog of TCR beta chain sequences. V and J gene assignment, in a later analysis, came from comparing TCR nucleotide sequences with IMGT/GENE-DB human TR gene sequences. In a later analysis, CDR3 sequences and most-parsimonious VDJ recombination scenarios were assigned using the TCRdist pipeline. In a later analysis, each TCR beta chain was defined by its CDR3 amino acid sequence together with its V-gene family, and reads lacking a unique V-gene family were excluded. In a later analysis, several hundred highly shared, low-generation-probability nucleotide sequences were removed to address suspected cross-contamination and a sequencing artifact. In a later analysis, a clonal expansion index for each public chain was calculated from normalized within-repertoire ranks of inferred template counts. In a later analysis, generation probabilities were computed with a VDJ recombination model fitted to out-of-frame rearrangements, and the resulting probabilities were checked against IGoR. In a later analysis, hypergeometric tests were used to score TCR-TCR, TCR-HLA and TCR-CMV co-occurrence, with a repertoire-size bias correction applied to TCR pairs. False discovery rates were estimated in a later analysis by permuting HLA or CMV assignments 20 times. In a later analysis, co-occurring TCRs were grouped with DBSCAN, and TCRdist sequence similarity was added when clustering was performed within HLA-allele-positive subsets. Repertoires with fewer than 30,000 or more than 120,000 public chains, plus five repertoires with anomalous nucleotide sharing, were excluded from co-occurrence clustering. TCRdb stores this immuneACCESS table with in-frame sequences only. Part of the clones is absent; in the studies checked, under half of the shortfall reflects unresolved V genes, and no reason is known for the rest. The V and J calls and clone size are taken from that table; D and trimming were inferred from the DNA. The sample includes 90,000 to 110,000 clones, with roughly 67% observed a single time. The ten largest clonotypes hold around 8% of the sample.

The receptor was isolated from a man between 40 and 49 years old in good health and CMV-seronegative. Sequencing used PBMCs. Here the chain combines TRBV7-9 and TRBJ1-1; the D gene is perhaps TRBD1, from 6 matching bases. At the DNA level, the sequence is TGTGCCAGCACCAGGGGCATCGAAGCTTTCTTT. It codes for CASTRGIEAFF.